This passage covers 26 T cell receptor beta chains from one sample sequenced in a study of T cell changes during pregnancy in multiple sclerosis. The table came from immunoSEQ multiplex PCR; TCRdb's copy has only in-frame clones and leaves some out. The sample includes about 69,000 clones, 88% of them seen just once. The source material was peripheral blood, sampled before pregnancy. Receptors originate from a female donor with multiple sclerosis, enrolled in a pregnancy study.

This CDR3 reads CASRGDSSNQPQHF. The CDR3 DNA reads as TGTGCCAGCCGTGGGGACAGTAGCAATCAGCCCCAGCATTTT. This chain uses TRBV2 with TRBJ1-5, with 7 bases matching TRBD1. The trim removed 8 bases at V and 0 bases at J, leaving 4 bases unmatched. Germline loops: CDR1 SNHLY, CDR2 FYNNEI. This CDR3 has 14 amino acids.

This chain uses TRBV7-2 with TRBJ1-1; the match to TRBD1 covers 8 bases. After removal of 7 bases from V and 4 bases from J, the junction contained 5 bases not matched to a gene. CDR3 size: 13 residues. Germline-derived CDR1 and CDR2 are SGHTA and FQGNSA. CDR3: CASTNTGGTEAFF. The CDR3 DNA reads TGTGCCAGCACCAATACAGGGGGCACTGAAGCTTTCTTT.

The chain recombines TRBV10-3 with TRBJ2-1; no clear D gene. Germline V gene data show CDR1 as ENHRY and CDR2 as SYGVKD. With 2 bases removed from V and 7 bases from J, the gap between germline ends came to 3 bases. The CDR3 loop spans 11 amino acids. CDR3 region: CAISEINEQFF. In DNA, the CDR3 is TGTGCCATCAGTGAGATAAATGAGCAGTTCTTC.

This clone was found a few times. The rearrangement links TRBV9 to TRBJ1-1; D possibly corresponds to TRBD1 (5 bases). The CDR3 length is 15 residues. CDR1 SGDLS and CDR2 YYNGEE come from the germline V gene. Trimming left V 3 bases short and J 0 bases short, with 12 bases between. The CDR3 region is CASSGPGKMNTEAFF. The CDR3 DNA is TGTGCCAGCAGCGGACCAGGGAAAATGAACACTGAAGCTTTCTTT.

J is TRBJ2-5 and V is TRBV5-1; D perhaps matches TRBD1 (6 bases). This CDR3 has 14 residues. With 0 bases removed from V and 4 bases from J, the gap between germline ends came to 10 bases. CDR1 SGHRS and CDR2 YFSETQ come from the germline V gene. The CDR3 reads CASSLAGVGETQYF. The CDR3 bases are TGCGCCAGCAGCTTGGCAGGGGTGGGAGAGACCCAGTACTTC.

The gene calls are TRBV9 and TRBJ1-1; 11 bases are a match to TRBD1. Germline CDR1 is SGDLS and CDR2 is YYNGEE. This CDR3 spans 17 amino acids. Trimming cost V 3 bases and J 2 bases; bases outside gene matches: 9. In nucleotides, the CDR3 is TGTGCCAGCAGCGCGTTACGGACAGGGGGCGGAAACACTGAAGCTTTCTTT. Translating gives CASSALRTGGGNTEAFF.

The rearrangement uses TRBV7-9 and TRBJ1-4; 7 bases line up with TRBD1. J gave up 9 bases and V 5 bases, and 6 bases lay outside the gene matches. The CDR3 loop spans 13 amino acids. In germline, CDR1 is SEHNR, CDR2 FQNEAQ (reference sequence). The CDR3 DNA sequence: TGTGCCAGCAGCCCACAGGGGAGACAAAAACTGTTTTTT. Its translation: CASSPQGRQKLFF.

The chain couples TRBV4-1 to TRBJ1-2; D is unclear. Per the germline V gene, CDR1 is MGHRA and CDR2 is YSYEKL. The CDR3 has 15 amino acids. The V gene lost 0 bases and the J gene lost 2 bases, with 10 bases spanning the gap. CDR3 bases: TGCGCCAGCAGCCAAGATAGTGGCGGAAACTATGGCTACACCTTC. Its protein is CASSQDSGGNYGYTF.

The J gene is TRBJ1-4, the V gene TRBV7-9, with D perhaps matching TRBD1 (6 bases). CDR3 length equals 14 residues. In germline, CDR1 is SEHNR, CDR2 FQNEAQ (reference sequence). V was trimmed by 5 bases and J by 4 bases, leaving 11 bases between them. CDR3 in DNA: TGTGCCAGCAGCCGCGACAGGAATAATGAAAAACTGTTTTTT. Its translation is CASSRDRNNEKLFF.

The gene calls are TRBV6-5 and TRBJ1-1; 8 positions match TRBD1. The CDR3 contains 13 residues. Germline CDR1 reads MNHEY; CDR2 reads SVGAGI. The trim removed 6 bases at V and 6 bases at J, leaving 6 bases unmatched. The CDR3 reads CASRDQGAAEAFF. For the CDR3, the DNA is TGTGCCAGCAGAGATCAGGGGGCCGCTGAAGCTTTCTTT.

The gene calls are TRBV7-2 and TRBJ1-1, with D hard to call. Germline V gene data show CDR1 as SGHTA and CDR2 as FQGNSA. Trimming removed 6 bases at V and 0 bases at J, with 14 bases between. The CDR3 consists of 15 residues. The CDR3 reads CASSLGEEMNTEAFF. The CDR3 DNA reads TGTGCCAGCAGTCTCGGGGAGGAGATGAACACTGAAGCTTTCTTT.

This clone was counted many times. The chain couples TRBV19 to TRBJ2-1, with 9 bases lining up with TRBD2. CDR1 and CDR2 from the germline V gene are LNHDA and SQIVND (reference sequence). Trimming at V came to 4 bases and at J to 4 bases, leaving 5 bases not matched to a gene. This CDR3 region has 15 residues. CDR3 protein: CASSKTSGDYNEQFF. The CDR3 bases are TGTGCCAGTAGTAAGACTAGCGGTGATTACAATGAGCAGTTCTTC.

V gene TRBV21-1 combines with J gene TRBJ1-2; the table calls TRBD1, which could not be checked here. TRBV21-1 is marked as a pseudogene. The CDR3 has 14 amino acids. CDR3 amino acids: CASSKAQGVNGYTF. CDR3 nucleotide sequence: TGTGCCAGCAGCAAAGCACAGGGCGTAAATGGCTACACCTTC.

The chain joins TRBV4-2 to TRBJ2-1, with 16 bases fitting TRBD2. The ends lost 5 bases at V and 9 bases at J; junction bases unmatched: 7. The CDR3 spans 16 residues. Germline CDR1 reads LGHNA; CDR2 reads YNFKEQ. The CDR3 DNA reads TGTGCCAGCAGCAAGGGACTAGCGGGGGGGACTATTGAGCAGTTCTTC. This sequence encodes CASSKGLAGGTIEQFF.

The CDR3 sequence: CASGTPLRGKNIQYF. In nucleotides, the CDR3 is TGTGCCAGCGGTACCCCCCTGCGGGGCAAAAACATTCAGTACTTC. The rearrangement uses TRBV27 and TRBJ2-4, with D possibly matching TRBD2 (6 bases). In germline, CDR1 is MNHEY, CDR2 SMNVEV (reference sequence). The CDR3 loop spans 15 amino acids. The V gene lost 8 bases and the J gene lost 3 bases, with 17 bases spanning the gap.

The chain joins TRBV5-6 to TRBJ2-7, with 12 bases matching TRBD2. Trimming cost V 4 bases and J 0 bases; bases outside gene matches: 11. Germline V gene data show CDR1 as SGHDT and CDR2 as YYEEEE. The CDR3 has 18 amino acids. Here the CDR3 reads CASSQKTSGGPGSYEQYF. The CDR3 nucleotides read TGTGCCAGCAGCCAGAAGACTAGCGGGGGCCCCGGCTCCTACGAGCAGTACTTC.

CDR3 bases: TGTGCCAGCAGAGCCGGGACGGGGGGTGGCTACACCTTC. It codes for CASRAGTGGGYTF. The rearrangement links TRBV2 to TRBJ1-2, with D perhaps matching TRBD1 (5 bases). The germline V gene encodes CDR1 SNHLY and CDR2 FYNNEI. The CDR3 totals 13 residues. The V end was cut by 6 bases, the J end by 7 bases, with 15 bases between.

The chain joins TRBV5-1 to TRBJ2-7, with 15 bases identical to TRBD2. The V gene's germline CDR1 is SGHRS and CDR2 YFSETQ. Unmatched junction bases numbered 0, after V lost 0 bases and J lost 2 bases. This CDR3 comprises 16 residues. This chain's CDR3 is CASSLGTSGRAYEQYF. The CDR3 nucleotides are TGCGCCAGCAGCTTGGGGACTAGCGGGAGGGCCTACGAGCAGTACTTC.

V gene TRBV2 combines with J gene TRBJ1-5, with a weak D call TRBD1 (6 bases). The CDR3 extends over 15 amino acids. From germline, CDR1 is SNHLY and CDR2 FYNNEI. V was pared by 6 bases and J by 0 bases, with 12 bases between. In DNA, the CDR3 is TGTGCCAGCAGCCCTGGGACATATAGCAATCAGCCCCAGCATTTT. It yields the protein CASSPGTYSNQPQHF.

The chain has TRBV10-2 and TRBJ1-1; D not certain. The CDR3 loop spans 14 amino acids. V was cut by 4 bases and J by 5 bases, with 14 bases left in between. Germline V gene data show CDR1 as WSHSY and CDR2 as SAAADI. The CDR3 nucleotides read TGCGCCAGCAGTGTAAGAGGGTCGGTTACTGAAGCTTTCTTT. Translation gives CASSVRGSVTEAFF.

This clone was observed a single time. The gene calls are TRBV9 and TRBJ1-2; TRBD1 matches 11 bases. This CDR3 is 16 amino acids long. V lost 0 bases and J lost 5; bases outside the gene matches: 6. Per germline, CDR1 SGDLS and CDR2 YYNGEE. CDR3: CASSVAGDRGEYGYTF. The CDR3 DNA follows: TGTGCCAGCAGCGTAGCTGGGGACAGGGGGGAATATGGCTACACCTTC.

This chain joins TRBV27 and TRBJ1-5; unclear D gene. This CDR3 is 14 amino acids long. Per the germline V gene, CDR1 is MNHEY and CDR2 is SMNVEV (reference sequence). Trimming removed 2 bases at V and 0 bases at J, with 5 bases between. In DNA form, the CDR3 reads TGTGCCAGCAGTTTAATTTATAGCAATCAGCCCCAGCATTTT. Translation: CASSLIYSNQPQHF.

This chain links TRBV11-3 with TRBJ2-5; D gene uncertain. V dropped 1 base and J dropped 2 bases, with 5 bases sitting between them. Per the germline V gene, CDR1 is SGHNT and CDR2 is YENEEA. This CDR3 is 13 amino acids long. CDR3 region: CASSLVHQETQYF. The CDR3 nucleotides are TGTGCCAGCAGCTTAGTTCATCAAGAGACCCAGTACTTC.

The CDR3, as DNA: TGCGCCAGCAGTGAGTCAACTAGCGGGAACCCCTACGAGCAGTACTTC. Translation gives CASSESTSGNPYEQYF. The chain is built from TRBV10-1 and TRBJ2-7; 10 bases match TRBD2. Germline CDR1 and CDR2: WNHNN and SYGVQD (reference sequence). This CDR3 has 16 residues. J was trimmed by 2 bases and V by 0 bases; bases with no gene match: 4.

Only a few counts were recorded for this clone. The chain employs TRBV30 and TRBJ1-1; TRBD1 agrees at 8 bases. This CDR3 spans 13 amino acids. The trim removed 0 bases at V and 4 bases at J, leaving 1 base unmatched. From germline, CDR1 is GTSNPN and CDR2 SVGIG (reference sequence). The CDR3 DNA follows: TGTGCCTGGAGTGTGACAGGGGCCACTGAAGCTTTCTTT. The encoded protein is CAWSVTGATEAFF.

This clone is a singleton in its sample. The CDR3 region is CASSMQGIRDSPLHF. The DNA of the CDR3 is TGTGCCAGTAGTATGCAGGGTATCCGGGATTCACCCCTCCACTTT. This chain joins TRBV19 and TRBJ1-6; D possibly corresponds to TRBD1 (5 bases). In germline, CDR1 is LNHDA, CDR2 SQIVND (reference sequence). The CDR3 contains 15 residues. V shed 3 bases and J shed 8 bases, with 14 bases lying between them.